The sequence of this T cell receptor (beta chain) was determined in a study of STAT5B mutations in CD4+ large granular lymphocyte leukemia. V was cut by 8 bases and J by 5 bases, with 18 bases left in between. The CDR3 is 14 residues long. The germline CDR1 and CDR2 sequences are MGHDK and SYGVNS. Per the original data handling: Lowest detectable productive clonotype frequency was 2.59 x 10-5. Sequenced by immunoSEQ multiplex PCR; TCRdb stores in-frame clones only, minus some. That table furnishes V, J and clone size, whereas the DNA furnished D and trimming. The sample includes 45,000 or so clones, about 86% of them seen just once. The study, taken as a whole, reports: Compared with healthy controls (2/35), patient top clones favored TRBV06 (8/27). Main leukemic clonotypes were patient-specific, but roughly 25% appeared at low frequency elsewhere. Without HLA matching, higher CD4+ than CD8+ T-LGLL clonality could reflect small sample size.

Notes on this clone: The antigen remains undetermined.

The material sequenced was CD4+ T cells from blood buffy coats. The clonotype originates from a human donor in good health. The chain links TRBV25-1 to TRBJ2-5; D might be TRBD2 (6 bases). CDR3 bases: TGTGCCAGCTCCTGGCTAGCGCCCCGGGAGACCCAGTACTTC. It translates to CASSWLAPRETQYF.